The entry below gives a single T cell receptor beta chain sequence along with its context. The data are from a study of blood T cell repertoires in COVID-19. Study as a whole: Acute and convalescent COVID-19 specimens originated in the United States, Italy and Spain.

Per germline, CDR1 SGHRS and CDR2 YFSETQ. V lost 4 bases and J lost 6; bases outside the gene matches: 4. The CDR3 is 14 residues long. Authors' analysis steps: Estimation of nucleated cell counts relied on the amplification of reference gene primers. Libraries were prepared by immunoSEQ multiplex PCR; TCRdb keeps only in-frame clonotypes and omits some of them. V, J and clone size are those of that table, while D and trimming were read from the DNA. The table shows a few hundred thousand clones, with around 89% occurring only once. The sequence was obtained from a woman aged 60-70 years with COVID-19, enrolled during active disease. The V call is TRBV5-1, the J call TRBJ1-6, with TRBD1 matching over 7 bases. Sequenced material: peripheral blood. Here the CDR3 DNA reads TGCGCCAGCAGCGTGGACAGGATTAATTCACCCCTCCACTTT. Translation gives CASSVDRINSPLHF. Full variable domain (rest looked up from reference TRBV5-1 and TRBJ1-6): KAGVTQTPRYLIKTRGQQVTLSCSPISGHRSVSWYQQTPGQGLQFLFEYFSETQRNKGNFPGRFSGRQFSNSRSEMNVSTLELGDSALYLCASSVDRINSPLHFGNGTRLTVT.